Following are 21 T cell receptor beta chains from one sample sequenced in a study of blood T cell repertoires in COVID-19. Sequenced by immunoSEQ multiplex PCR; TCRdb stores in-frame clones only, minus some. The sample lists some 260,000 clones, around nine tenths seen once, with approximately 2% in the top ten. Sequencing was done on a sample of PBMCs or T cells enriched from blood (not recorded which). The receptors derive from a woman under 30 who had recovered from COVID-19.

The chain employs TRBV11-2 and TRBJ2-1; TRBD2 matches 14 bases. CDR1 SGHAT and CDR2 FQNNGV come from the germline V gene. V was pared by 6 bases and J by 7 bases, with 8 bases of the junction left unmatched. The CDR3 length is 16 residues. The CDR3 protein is CASRRWTSGGNNEQFF. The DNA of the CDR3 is TGTGCCAGCAGACGTTGGACTAGCGGGGGGAATAATGAGCAGTTCTTC.

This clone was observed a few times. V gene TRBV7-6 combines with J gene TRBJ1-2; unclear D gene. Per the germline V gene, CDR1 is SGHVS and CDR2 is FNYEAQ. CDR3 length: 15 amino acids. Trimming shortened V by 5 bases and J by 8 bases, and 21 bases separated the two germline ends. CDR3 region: CASSPLEEVTSGYTF. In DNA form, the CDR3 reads TGTGCCAGCAGCCCCCTAGAGGAGGTGACTAGCGGCTACACCTTC.

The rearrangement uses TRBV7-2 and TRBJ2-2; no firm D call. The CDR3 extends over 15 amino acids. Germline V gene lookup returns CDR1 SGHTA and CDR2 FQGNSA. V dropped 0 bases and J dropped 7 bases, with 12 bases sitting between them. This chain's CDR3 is CASSLARLVFGELFF. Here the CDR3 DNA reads TGTGCCAGCAGCTTAGCTCGTTTAGTGTTCGGGGAGCTGTTTTTT.

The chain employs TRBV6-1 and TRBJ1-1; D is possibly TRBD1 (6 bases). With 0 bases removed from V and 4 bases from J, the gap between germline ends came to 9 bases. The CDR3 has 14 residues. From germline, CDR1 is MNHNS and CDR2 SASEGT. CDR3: CASSEAGQSTEAFF. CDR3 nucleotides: TGTGCCAGCAGTGAAGCAGGACAGTCCACTGAAGCTTTCTTT.

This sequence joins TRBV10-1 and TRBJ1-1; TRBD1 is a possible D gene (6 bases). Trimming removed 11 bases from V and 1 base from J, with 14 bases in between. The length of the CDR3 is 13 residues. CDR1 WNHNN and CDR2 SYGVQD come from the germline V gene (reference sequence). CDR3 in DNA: TGCGCCGGGTACAGGGTGAGGAACACTGAAGCTTTCTTT. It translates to CAGYRVRNTEAFF.

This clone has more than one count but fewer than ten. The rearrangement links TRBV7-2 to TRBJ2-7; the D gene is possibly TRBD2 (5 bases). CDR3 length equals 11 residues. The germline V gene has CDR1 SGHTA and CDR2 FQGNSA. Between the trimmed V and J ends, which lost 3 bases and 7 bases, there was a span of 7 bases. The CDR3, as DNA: TGTGCCAGCAGCTTTAGGAGGGAGCAGTACTTC. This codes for CASSFRREQYF.

The CDR3 nucleotides read TGTGCCAGCATCACAGGATTGAACACTGAAGCTTTCTTT. It encodes CASITGLNTEAFF. The chain couples TRBV7-8 to TRBJ1-1; possibly TRBD1 for D (5 bases). Trimming removed 7 bases at V and 0 bases at J, with 9 bases between. CDR1 is SGHVS, CDR2 FQNEAQ, per germline. This CDR3 is 13 amino acids long. Complete variable domain (other parts from reference TRBV7-8 and TRBJ1-1): GAGVSQSPRYKVAKRGQDVALRCDPISGHVSLFWYQQALGQGPEFLTYFQNEAQLDKSGLPSDRFFAERPEGSVSTLKIQRTQQEDSAVYLCASITGLNTEAFFGQGTRLTVV.

CDR3: CASSLGQGEETQYF. CDR3 nucleotide sequence: TGTGCCAGCAGCTTAGGACAGGGAGAAGAGACCCAGTACTTC. The chain combines TRBV4-2 with TRBJ2-5; 8 positions match TRBD1. This CDR3 comprises 14 residues. Germline CDR1 is LGHNA and CDR2 is YNFKEQ. The trim removed 5 bases at V and 3 bases at J, leaving 5 bases unmatched.

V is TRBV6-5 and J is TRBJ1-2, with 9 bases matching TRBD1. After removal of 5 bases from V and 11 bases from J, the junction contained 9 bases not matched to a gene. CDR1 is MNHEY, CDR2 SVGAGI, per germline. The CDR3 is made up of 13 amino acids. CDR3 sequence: CASSKRDRESYTF. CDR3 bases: TGTGCCAGCAGTAAAAGGGACAGGGAATCATACACCTTC.

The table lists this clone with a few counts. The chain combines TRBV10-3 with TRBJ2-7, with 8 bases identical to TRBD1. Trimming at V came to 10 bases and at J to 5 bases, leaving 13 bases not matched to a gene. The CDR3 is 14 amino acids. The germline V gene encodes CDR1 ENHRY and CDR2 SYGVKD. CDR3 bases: TGTGCCACCTTAGACAGGGGAGGATCCCACGAGCAGTACTTC. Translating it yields CATLDRGGSHEQYF.

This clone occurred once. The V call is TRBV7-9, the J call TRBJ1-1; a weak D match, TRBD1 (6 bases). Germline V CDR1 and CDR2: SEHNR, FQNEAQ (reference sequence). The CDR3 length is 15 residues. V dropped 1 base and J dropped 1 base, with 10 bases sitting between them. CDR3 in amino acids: CASSLDRVGNTEAFF. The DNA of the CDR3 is TGTGCCAGCAGCTTAGACAGGGTAGGGAACACTGAAGCTTTCTTT.

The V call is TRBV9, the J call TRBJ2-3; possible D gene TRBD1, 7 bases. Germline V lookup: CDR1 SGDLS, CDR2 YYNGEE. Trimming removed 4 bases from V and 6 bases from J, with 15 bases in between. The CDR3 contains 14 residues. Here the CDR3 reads CASSPLEGADTQYF. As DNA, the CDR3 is TGTGCCAGCAGCCCACTGGAGGGGGCGGATACGCAGTATTTT.

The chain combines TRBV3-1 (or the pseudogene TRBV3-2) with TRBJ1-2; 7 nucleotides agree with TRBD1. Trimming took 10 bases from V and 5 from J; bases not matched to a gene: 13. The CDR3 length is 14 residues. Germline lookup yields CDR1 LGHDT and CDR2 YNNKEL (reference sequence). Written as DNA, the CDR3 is TGTGCCACCACTGGTTCTACAGGGGATTATGGCTACACCTTC. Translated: CATTGSTGDYGYTF.

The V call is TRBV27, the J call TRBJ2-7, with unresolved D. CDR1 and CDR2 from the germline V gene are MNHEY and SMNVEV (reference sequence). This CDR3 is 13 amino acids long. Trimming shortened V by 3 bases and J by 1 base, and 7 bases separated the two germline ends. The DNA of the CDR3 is TGTGCCAGCAGTTTTCTGTCGTCCTACGAGCAGTACTTC. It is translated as CASSFLSSYEQYF.

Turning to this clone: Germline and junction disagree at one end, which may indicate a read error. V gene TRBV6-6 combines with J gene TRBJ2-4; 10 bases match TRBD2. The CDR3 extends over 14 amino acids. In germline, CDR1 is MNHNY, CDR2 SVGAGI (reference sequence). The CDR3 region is CASSTIAGGLFFHF. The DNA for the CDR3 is TGTGCCAGCAGCACTATAGCGGGGGGCCTGTTCTTTCACTTC.

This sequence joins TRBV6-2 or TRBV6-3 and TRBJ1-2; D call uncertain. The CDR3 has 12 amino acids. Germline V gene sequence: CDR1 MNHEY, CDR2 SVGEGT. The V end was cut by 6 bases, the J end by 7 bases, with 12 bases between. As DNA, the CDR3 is TGTGCCAGCAGCGCCTCGGCAGGTGGCTACACCTTC. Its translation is CASSASAGGYTF.

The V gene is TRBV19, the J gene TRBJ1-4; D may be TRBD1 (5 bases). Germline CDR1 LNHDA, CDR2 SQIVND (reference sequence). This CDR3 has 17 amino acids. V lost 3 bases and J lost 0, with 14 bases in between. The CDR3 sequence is CASSMGGAGATNEKLFF. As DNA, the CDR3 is TGTGCCAGTAGTATGGGAGGGGCGGGTGCAACTAATGAAAAACTGTTTTTT. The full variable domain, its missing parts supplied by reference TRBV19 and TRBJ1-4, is DGGITQSPKYLFRKEGQNVTLSCEQNLNHDAMYWYRQDPGQGLRLIYYSQIVNDFQKGDIAEGYSVSREKKESFPLTVTSAQKNPTAFYLCASSMGGAGATNEKLFFGSGTQLSVL.

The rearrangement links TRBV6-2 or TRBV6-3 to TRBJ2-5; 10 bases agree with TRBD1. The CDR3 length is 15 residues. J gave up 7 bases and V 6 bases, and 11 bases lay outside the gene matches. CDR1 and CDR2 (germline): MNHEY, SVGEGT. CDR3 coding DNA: TGTGCCAGCAGCTTGGGACAGGGGTTACTCGGGACCCAGTACTTC. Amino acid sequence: CASSLGQGLLGTQYF.

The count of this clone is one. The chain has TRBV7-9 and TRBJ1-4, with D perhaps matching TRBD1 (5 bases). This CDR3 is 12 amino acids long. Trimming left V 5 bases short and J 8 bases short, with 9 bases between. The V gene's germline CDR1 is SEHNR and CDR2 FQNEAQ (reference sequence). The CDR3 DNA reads TGTGCCAGCAGCAAGGGGAAGGAAAAACTGTTTTTT. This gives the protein CASSKGKEKLFF.

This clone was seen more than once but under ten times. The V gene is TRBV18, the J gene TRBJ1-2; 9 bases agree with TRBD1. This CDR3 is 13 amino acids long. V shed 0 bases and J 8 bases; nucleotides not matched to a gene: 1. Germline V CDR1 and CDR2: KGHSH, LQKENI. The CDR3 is CASSPPDRGGYTF. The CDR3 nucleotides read TGTGCCAGCTCACCACCAGACAGGGGGGGCTACACCTTC.

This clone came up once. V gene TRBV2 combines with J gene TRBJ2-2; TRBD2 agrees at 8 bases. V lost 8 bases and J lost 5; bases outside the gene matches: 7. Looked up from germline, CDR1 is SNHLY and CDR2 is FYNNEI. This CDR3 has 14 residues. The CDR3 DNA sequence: TGTGCCAGCCACTGGGAGCGGGAGACCGGGGAGCTGTTTTTT. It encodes CASHWERETGELFF.